Below, 17 T cell receptor beta chains from the same sample are listed, as sequenced in a study of CD8 T cells in Susac syndrome. Random hexamers served to reverse transcribe roughly 0.45 to 1 ug RNA. TCRdb re-derived calls from the immunoSEQ multiplex PCR reads in MiXCR, one entry per CDR3 protein. The repertoire holds 200,000 to 250,000 distinct CDR3 sequences, with over 90% as singletons. The sequenced sample consisted of CD4+ T cells from PBMCs. The receptors were sampled from a human donor with Susac syndrome.

The chain has TRBV20-1 and TRBJ2-6; tentative D call: TRBD2 (5 bases). Germline V gene sequence: CDR1 DFQATT, CDR2 SNEGSKA (reference sequence). Trimming removed 0 bases from V and 3 bases from J, with 6 bases in between. The CDR3 is 14 residues long. The CDR3 DNA is TGCAGTGCTAGAGACGAGGGTGGGGCCAACGTCCTGACTTTC. Protein: CSARDEGGANVLTF.

This rearrangement joins TRBV29-1 to TRBJ2-2, with 11 bases matching TRBD2. The CDR3 runs to 16 residues. The germline gives CDR1 SQVTM, CDR2 ANQGSEA. The V gene end was trimmed by 3 bases and the J gene end by 4 bases; junction bases not matched to a gene: 7. The CDR3 coding sequence is TGCAGCGTTGAGGCTAGCGGGGGGTATAGCACCGGGGAGCTGTTTTTT. This gives the protein CSVEASGGYSTGELFF.

The chain carries TRBV20-1 and TRBJ2-5; tentative D call: TRBD1 (6 bases). This CDR3 is built from 16 residues. In germline, CDR1 is DFQATT, CDR2 SNEGSKA (reference sequence). V lost 0 bases and J lost 0, with 14 bases in between. In nucleotides, the CDR3 is TGCAGTGCTAGAGATGGTCGACAGGCCCACCAAGAGACCCAGTACTTC. It translates to CSARDGRQAHQETQYF.

This chain connects TRBV20-1 to TRBJ1-5; no firm D call. This CDR3 is built from 14 residues. Trimming left V 0 bases short and J 4 bases short, with 10 bases between. In germline, CDR1 is DFQATT, CDR2 SNEGSKA (reference sequence). CDR3 protein: CSARDWQENQPQHF. CDR3 DNA sequence: TGCAGTGCTAGAGATTGGCAGGAGAATCAGCCCCAGCATTTT.

CDR3 sequence (DNA): TGCAGTGCTAGAGCCGCAATCTTCAGGAATGAGCAGTTCTTC. It is translated as CSARAAIFRNEQFF. The chain combines TRBV20-1 with TRBJ2-1; the D is unclear. CDR3 size: 14 residues. Trimming shortened V by 1 base and J by 7 bases, and 14 bases separated the two germline ends. CDR1 is DFQATT, CDR2 SNEGSKA, per germline (reference sequence).

This sequence joins TRBV19 and TRBJ1-1, with 9 bases that match TRBD1. V lost 4 bases and J lost 3; bases outside the gene matches: 3. Germline values: CDR1 LNHDA, CDR2 SQIVND (reference sequence). CDR3 size: 14 residues. The DNA for the CDR3 is TGTGCCAGTAGTACAAGGACAGGGGACACTGAAGCTTTCTTT. Translation: CASSTRTGDTEAFF.

This clonotype appeared a single time. The rearrangement links TRBV25-1 to TRBJ2-1; 12 bases are a match to TRBD2. The CDR3 has 16 residues. The V and J ends lost 9 bases and 1 base, in that order; junction bases with no gene match: 7. Per germline, CDR1 MGHDK and CDR2 SYGVNS. For the CDR3, the DNA is TGTGCCAGTTCCGGGACTAGCGGGTATTCCTACAATGAGCAGTTCTTC. The encoded protein is CASSGTSGYSYNEQFF.

The chain employs TRBV25-1 and TRBJ1-1, with a weak D call TRBD1 (5 bases). CDR1 is MGHDK and CDR2 is SYGVNS in the germline V gene. This CDR3 spans 13 amino acids. V lost 4 bases and J 11 bases, leaving 17 bases between the germline ends. In nucleotides, the CDR3 is TGTGCCAGCAGTGCCGGGACTCAGGGAACGGCTTTCTTT. This sequence encodes CASSAGTQGTAFF.

In its sample, this clonotype was seen once. Here the CDR3 DNA reads TGTGCCAGCAGCTTAGATTCCGGGGTGGCAGATACGCAGTATTTT. Translating it yields CASSLDSGVADTQYF. The chain recombines TRBV11-2 with TRBJ2-3; D is perhaps TRBD2 (5 bases). The germline V gene encodes CDR1 SGHAT and CDR2 FQNNGV. This CDR3 comprises 15 residues. The germline V and J ends were trimmed by 0 bases and 4 bases, with 11 bases remaining between them.

The CDR3 region is CASSPPGTTDTQYF. The CDR3, as DNA: TGTGCCAGCTCACCACCTGGGACCACAGATACGCAGTATTTT. The rearrangement joins TRBV18 to TRBJ2-3; D may match TRBD1 or TRBD2 (5 bases each). The ends were cut back, 0 bases at V and 2 bases at J, with 6 bases in the middle. CDR1 is KGHSH, CDR2 LQKENI, per germline. The CDR3 sequence is 14 residues long. The whole variable domain, filled in from reference TRBV18 and TRBJ2-3, reads NAGVMQNPRHLVRRRGQEARLRCSPMKGHSHVYWYRQLPEEGLKFMVYLQKENIIDESGMPKERFSAEFPKEGPSILRIQQVVRGDSAAYFCASSPPGTTDTQYFGPGTRLTVL.

To note about this clonotype: Sequence at one end of the junction differs from germline and may be a read error. The rearrangement links TRBV27 to TRBJ1-5; a weak D match, TRBD1 (6 bases). The germline gives CDR1 MNHEY, CDR2 SMNVEV (reference sequence). This CDR3 has 15 amino acids. The CDR3 region is CASSLVEGGKQPQHF. The DNA of the CDR3 is TGTGCCAGCAGTTTAGTGGAGGGGGGCAAACAGCCCCAGCATTTT.

This chain links TRBV9 with TRBJ1-4; unclear D gene. From germline, CDR1 is SGDLS and CDR2 YYNGEE. Trimming shortened V by 3 bases and J by 6 bases, and 12 bases separated the two germline ends. CDR3 length: 14 amino acids. The CDR3 coding sequence is TGTGCCAGCAGCGCAGGAAATGCGCATGAAAAACTGTTTTTT. It specifies CASSAGNAHEKLFF.

This sequence joins TRBV27 and TRBJ2-7; TRBD2 is a possible D gene (6 bases). Trimming cost V 5 bases and J 6 bases, with 11 bases left between them. Germline CDR1 reads MNHEY; CDR2 reads SMNVEV (reference sequence). The CDR3 sequence is 12 residues long. CDR3 in DNA: TGTGCCAGCAGTCCCCTGGAGGGCGAGCAGTACTTC. Translation gives CASSPLEGEQYF.

The rearrangement uses TRBV11-1 and TRBJ2-3, with D unclear. Deletions cut 3 bases from V and 4 bases from J, with 8 bases between. CDR3 length equals 13 residues. Germline V gene data show CDR1 as SGHAT and CDR2 as FQDESV (reference sequence). CDR3 in amino acids: CASSFGRADTQYF. For the CDR3, the DNA is TGTGCCAGCAGCTTTGGCCGGGCAGATACGCAGTATTTT.

The CDR3 is CSVEGQGGRGSGELFF. CDR3 nucleotides: TGCAGCGTTGAAGGCCAGGGTGGGCGCGGGTCCGGGGAGCTGTTTTTT. The J gene is TRBJ2-2, the V gene TRBV29-1; D may be TRBD1 or TRBD2 (5 bases each). The CDR3 has 16 amino acids. Germline CDR1 reads SQVTM; CDR2 reads ANQGSEA. Trimming took 1 base from V and 6 from J, leaving 18 bases between them.

This clonotype was counted a single time. This chain links TRBV28 with TRBJ1-1, with 12 bases aligning to TRBD1. The CDR3 loop spans 13 amino acids. Germline V CDR1 and CDR2: MDHEN, SYDVKM. Trimming cost V 5 bases and J 10 bases; bases outside gene matches: 5. CDR3 bases: TGTGCCAGCAGTGGGGGACAGGGGGCGAGAGCTTTCTTT. This translates into CASSGGQGARAFF.

V usage is TRBV5-1 and J usage is TRBJ2-3; perhaps TRBD2 as D (6 bases). The CDR3 is made up of 14 amino acids. Germline CDR1 reads SGHRS; CDR2 reads YFSETQ. V was clipped by 3 bases and J by 5 bases, with 13 bases between them. The CDR3 sequence: CASSSPAGGDTQYF. The CDR3 region has the DNA TGCGCCAGCAGCTCTCCCGCCGGGGGAGATACGCAGTATTTT.